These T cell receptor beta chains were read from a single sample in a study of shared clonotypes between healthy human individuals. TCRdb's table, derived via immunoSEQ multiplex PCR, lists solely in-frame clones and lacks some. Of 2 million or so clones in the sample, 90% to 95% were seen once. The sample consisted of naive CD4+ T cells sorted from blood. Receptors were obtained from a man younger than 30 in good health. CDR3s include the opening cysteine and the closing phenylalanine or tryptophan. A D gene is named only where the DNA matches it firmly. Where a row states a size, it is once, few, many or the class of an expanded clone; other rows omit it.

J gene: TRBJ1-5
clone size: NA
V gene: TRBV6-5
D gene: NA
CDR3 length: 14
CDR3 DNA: TGTGCCAGCAGTTACTCGCTAGGGGTTCAGCCCCAGCATTTT
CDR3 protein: CASSYSLGVQPQHF

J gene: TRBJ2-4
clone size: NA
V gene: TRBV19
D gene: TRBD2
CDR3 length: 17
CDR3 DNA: TGTGCCAGTAGTACTGGGACTAGCAGACTAGCCAAAAACATTCAGTACTTC
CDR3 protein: CASSTGTSRLAKNIQYF

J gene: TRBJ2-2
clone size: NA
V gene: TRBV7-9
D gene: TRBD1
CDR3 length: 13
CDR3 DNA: TGTGCCAGCAGCGGCAGGGGGTATAGGGAGCTGTTTTTT
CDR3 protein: CASSGRGYRELFF

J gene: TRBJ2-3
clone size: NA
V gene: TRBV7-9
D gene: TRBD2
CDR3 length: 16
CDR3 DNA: TGTGCCAGCAGCCGACTAGCGGGAAATGTGGCAGATACGCAGTATTTT
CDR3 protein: CASSRLAGNVADTQYF

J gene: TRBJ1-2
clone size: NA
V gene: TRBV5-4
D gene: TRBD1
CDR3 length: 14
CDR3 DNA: TGTGCCAGCAGCTTGGGGGGACAGGCCTATGGCTACACCTTC
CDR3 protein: CASSLGGQAYGYTF

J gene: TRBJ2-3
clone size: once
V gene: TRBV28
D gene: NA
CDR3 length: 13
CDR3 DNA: TGTGCCAGTTCTGCGACGGGATCCGGGACGCAGTATTTT
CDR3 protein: CASSATGSGTQYF

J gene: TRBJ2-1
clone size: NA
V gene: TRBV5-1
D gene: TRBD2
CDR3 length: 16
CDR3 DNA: TGCGCCAGCAGCAATGGGGGACTAGCGGAAAACAATGAGCAGTTCTTC
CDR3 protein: CASSNGGLAENNEQFF

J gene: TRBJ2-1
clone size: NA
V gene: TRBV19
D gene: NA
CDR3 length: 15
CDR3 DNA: TGTGCCAGTAGTATGGTTTTAAGCTCCTACAATGAGCAGTTCTTC
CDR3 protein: CASSMVLSSYNEQFF

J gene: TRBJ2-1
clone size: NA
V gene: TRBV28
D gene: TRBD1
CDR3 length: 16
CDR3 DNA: TGTGCCAGCAGTGGACAGGGACCTAGCTCCTACAATGAGCAGTTCTTC
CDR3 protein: CASSGQGPSSYNEQFF

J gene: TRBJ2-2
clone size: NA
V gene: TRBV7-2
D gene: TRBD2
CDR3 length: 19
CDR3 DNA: TGTGCCAGCAGCCCACATTCCCTAGCGGGAGCGAGGAACACCGGGGAGCTGTTTTTT
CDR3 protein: CASSPHSLAGARNTGELFF

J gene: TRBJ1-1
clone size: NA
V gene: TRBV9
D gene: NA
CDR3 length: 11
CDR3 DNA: TGTGCCAGCGGACCTCGAACTGAAGCTTTCTTT
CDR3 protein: CASGPRTEAFF

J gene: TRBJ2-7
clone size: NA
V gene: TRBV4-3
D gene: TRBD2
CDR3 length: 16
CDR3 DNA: TGCGCCAGCAGCCCACGGACTAGCGGGAGTGGGTACGAGCAGTACTTC
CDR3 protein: CASSPRTSGSGYEQYF

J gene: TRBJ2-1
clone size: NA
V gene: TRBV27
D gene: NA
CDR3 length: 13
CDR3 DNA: TGTGCCAGCAGTTTCGGCGGGCGGGGTTGGGAGTTCTTC
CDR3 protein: CASSFGGRGWEFF

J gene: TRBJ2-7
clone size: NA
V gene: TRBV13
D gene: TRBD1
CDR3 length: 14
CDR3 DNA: TGTGCCAGCAGCTTAGGGGACAGGATGAACGAGCAGTACTTC
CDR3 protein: CASSLGDRMNEQYF

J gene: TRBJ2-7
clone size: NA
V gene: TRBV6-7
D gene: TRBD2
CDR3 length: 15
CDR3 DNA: TGTGCCAGCAGTCGGGGACTAGCGAACTCCTACGAGCAGTACTTC
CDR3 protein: CASSRGLANSYEQYF

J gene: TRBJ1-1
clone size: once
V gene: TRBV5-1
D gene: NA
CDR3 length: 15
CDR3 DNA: TGCGCCAGCAGCTTGGCCACAGGGCGGGGAACTGAAGCTTTCTTT
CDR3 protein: CASSLATGRGTEAFF

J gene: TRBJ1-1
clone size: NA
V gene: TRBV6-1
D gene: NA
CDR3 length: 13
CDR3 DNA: TGTGCCAGCAGGGGTCAGTCTAGCACTGAAGCTTTCTTT
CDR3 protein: CASRGQSSTEAFF

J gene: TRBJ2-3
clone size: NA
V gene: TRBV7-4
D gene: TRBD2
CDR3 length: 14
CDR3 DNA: TGTGCCAGCAGCTTGGGACTAGGCACAGATACGCAGTATTTT
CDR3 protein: CASSLGLGTDTQYF

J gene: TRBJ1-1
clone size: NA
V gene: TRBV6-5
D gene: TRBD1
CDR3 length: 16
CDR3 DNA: TGTGCCAGCAGTTATTCCCGGACAGGGCCGGGGGCTGAAGCTTTCTTT
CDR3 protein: CASSYSRTGPGAEAFF

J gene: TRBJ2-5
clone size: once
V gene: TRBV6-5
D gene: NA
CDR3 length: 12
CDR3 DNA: TGTGCCAGCAGCCGGGGGCGGGAGACCCAGTACTTC
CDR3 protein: CASSRGRETQYF

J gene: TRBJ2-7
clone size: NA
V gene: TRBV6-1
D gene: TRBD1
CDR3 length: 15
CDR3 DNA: TGTGCCAGCAATCGGGACAGGGGTCCCTCCTACGAGCAGTACTTC
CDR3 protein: CASNRDRGPSYEQYF

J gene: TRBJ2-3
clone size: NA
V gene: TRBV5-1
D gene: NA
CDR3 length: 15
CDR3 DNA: TGCGCCAGCAGCTTGGGACAGACCAGCACAGATACGCAGTATTTT
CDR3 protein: CASSLGQTSTDTQYF

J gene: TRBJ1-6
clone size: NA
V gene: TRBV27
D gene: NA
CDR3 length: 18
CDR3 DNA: TGTGCCAGCAGTTCCCTGATGGCGGGGAGCTCCTATAATTCACCCCTCCACTTT
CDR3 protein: CASSSLMAGSSYNSPLHF

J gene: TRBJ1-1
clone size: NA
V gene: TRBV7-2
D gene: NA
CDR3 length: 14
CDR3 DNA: TGTGCCAGCAGCTTTTTCAAGGGGAACACTGAAGCTTTCTTT
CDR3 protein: CASSFFKGNTEAFF

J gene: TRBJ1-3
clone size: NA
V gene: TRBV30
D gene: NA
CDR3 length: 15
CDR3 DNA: TGTGCCTGGAGCCGGGCAGGGGACTCTGGAAACACCATATATTTT
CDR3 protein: CAWSRAGDSGNTIYF

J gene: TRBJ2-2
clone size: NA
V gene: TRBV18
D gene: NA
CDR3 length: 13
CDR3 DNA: TGTGCCAGCTCACTCTCCTCGGCCGGGGAGCTGTTTTTT
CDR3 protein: CASSLSSAGELFF

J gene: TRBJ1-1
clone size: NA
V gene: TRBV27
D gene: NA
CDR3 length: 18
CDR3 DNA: TGTGCCAGCAGCCTGGGGGCGTTAGGGGCCCAAGGGGGCACTGAAGCTTTCTTT
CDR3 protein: CASSLGALGAQGGTEAFF

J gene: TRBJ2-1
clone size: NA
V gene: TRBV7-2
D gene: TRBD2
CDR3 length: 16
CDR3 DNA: TGTGCCAGCAGCCTAGCGGGGGGCCCCTCCTACAATGAGCAGTTCTTC
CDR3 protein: CASSLAGGPSYNEQFF

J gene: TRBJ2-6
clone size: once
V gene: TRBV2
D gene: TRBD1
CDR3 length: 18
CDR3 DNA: TGTGCCAGCAGTGAGGGACAGGGGTTAACCTCTGGGGCCAACGTCCTGACTTTC
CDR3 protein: CASSEGQGLTSGANVLTF